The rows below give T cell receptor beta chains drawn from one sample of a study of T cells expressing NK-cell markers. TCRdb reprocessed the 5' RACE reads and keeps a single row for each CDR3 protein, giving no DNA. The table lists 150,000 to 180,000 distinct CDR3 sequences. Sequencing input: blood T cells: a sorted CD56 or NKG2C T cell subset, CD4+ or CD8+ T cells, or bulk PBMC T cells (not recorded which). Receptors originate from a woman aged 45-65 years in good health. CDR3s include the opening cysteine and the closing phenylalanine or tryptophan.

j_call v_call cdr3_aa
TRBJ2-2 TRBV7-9 CASTRPLNTGELFF
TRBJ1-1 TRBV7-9 CASSLRGEYTEAFF
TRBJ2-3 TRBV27 CASSYYPGPSTDTQYF
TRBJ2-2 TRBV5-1 CASRSLAVGTGELFF
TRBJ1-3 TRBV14 CASSPDHRISGNTIYF
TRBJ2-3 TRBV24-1 CATSDLKREANTQYF
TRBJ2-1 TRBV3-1 CASSQDSEFNEQFF
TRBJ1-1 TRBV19 CASQEATWATEAFF
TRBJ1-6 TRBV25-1 CASSEYSPGPLHF
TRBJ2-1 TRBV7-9 CASSPRTSGSLNEQFF
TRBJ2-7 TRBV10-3 CAISPGGTGGEQYF
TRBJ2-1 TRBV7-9 CASSPLAGAGNEQFF
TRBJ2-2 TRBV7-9 CASSLGGTVGELFF
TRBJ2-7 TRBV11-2 CASSRGTSGASSYEQYF
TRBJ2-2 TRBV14 CASSGDRGGPTGELFF
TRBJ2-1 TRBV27 CASSLSSGAHNEQFF
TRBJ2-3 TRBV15 CATSRDLPDTQYF
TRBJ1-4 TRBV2 CASRPTPGAPNEKLFF
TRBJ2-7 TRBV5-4 CAISLGTSGRKQYF
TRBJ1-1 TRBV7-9 CASSPTGFPEAFF
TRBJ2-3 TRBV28 CAGRTLAGGPDTQYF
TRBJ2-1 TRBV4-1 CASSETNEQFF
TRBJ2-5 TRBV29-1 CSAPGGGGRETQYF
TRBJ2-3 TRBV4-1 CASSQDSRSSGPTDTQYF
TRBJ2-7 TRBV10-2 CASSVLGNYEQYF
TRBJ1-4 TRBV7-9 CASSGQENRNEKLFF
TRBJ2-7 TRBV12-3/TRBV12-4 CASSLAAPYEQYF
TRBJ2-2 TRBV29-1 CSVQWPTGELFF
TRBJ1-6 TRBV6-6 CASSYSGQGYNSPLHF
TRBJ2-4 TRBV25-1 CASPGTEKAKNIQYF
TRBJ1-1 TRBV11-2 CASSPKDQLGAEAFF
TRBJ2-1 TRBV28 CASSFTSGGDDEQFF
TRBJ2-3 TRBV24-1 CATSPGLADTDTQYF
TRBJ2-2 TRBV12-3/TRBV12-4 CAARGSGELFF
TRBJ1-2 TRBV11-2 CASSLAGGADYGYTF
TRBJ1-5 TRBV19 CASSPRIQPQHF
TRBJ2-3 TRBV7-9 CASSPYSGRDTDTQYF
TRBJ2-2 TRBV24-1 CATRLSGATGELFF
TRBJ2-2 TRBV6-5 CASSYSFSGELFF
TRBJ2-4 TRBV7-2 CASSYLEGPQNIQYF
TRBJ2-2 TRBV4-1 CASSYLEGAGELFF
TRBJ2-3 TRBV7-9 CASAGGTAVSMSDTQYF
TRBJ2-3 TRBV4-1 CASSQVGLAGTDTQYF
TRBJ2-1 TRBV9 CASSVVGGADEQFF
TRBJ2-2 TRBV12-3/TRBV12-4 CASKGEGLGGELFF
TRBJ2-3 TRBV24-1 CATSDLQGAPTDTQYF
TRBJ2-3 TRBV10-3 CAITDGGDQYF
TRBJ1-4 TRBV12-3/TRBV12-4 CASSLAGQGEGKLFF
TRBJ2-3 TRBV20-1 CSAGERAALSTDTQYF
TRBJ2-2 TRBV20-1 CSALTINTGELFF
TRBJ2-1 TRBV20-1 CSARFGTGVNEQFF
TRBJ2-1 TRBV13 CASRQGLQANEQFF
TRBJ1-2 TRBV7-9 CASSLPSPGSPYGYTF
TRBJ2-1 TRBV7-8 CASSLVFGAGGEQFF
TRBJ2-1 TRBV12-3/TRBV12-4 CASSWSSVNEQFF
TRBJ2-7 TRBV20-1 CSAIDSTYEQYF
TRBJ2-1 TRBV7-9 CASSLAAPQVNEQFF
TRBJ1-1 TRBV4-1 CASSQGWGRQNTEAFF